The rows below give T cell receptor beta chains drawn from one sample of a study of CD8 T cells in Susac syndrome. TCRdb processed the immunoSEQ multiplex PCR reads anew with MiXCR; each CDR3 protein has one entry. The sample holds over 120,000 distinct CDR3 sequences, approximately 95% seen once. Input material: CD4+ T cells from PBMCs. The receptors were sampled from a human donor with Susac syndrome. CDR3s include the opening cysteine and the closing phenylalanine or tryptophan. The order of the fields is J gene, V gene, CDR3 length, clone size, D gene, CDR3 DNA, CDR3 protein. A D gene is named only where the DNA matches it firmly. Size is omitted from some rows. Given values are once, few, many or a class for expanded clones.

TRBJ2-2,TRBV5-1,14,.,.,TGCGCCAGCAGCTTGGTCAGGGTCGACGGGGAGCTGTTTTTT,CASSLVRVDGELFF
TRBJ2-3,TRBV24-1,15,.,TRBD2,TGTGCCACCAGTGATCCTAGCGGGGGACGCAATACGCAGTATTTT,CATSDPSGGRNTQYF
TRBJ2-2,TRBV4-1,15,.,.,TGCGCCAGCAGCCAAAAACCGGCCAACACCGGGGAGCTGTTTTTT,CASSQKPANTGELFF
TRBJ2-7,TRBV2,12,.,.,TGTGCCAGCAGGACAGACAGATACGAGCAGTACTTC,CASRTDRYEQYF
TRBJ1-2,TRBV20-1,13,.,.,TGCAGTGCTAGAGATCAACGAGGGCGCGTCTACACCTTC,CSARDQRGRVYTF
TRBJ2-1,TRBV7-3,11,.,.,TGTGCCAGCAGCTTAACCGATGAGCAGTTCTTC,CASSLTDEQFF
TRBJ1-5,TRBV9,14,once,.,TGTGCCAGCAGCGTAGCAGACGACGGTCAGCCCCAGCATTTT,CASSVADDGQPQHF
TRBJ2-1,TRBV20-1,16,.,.,TGCAGTGCTTCTTCAATAGCGGAGCCCAACCTCGATGAGCAGTTCTTC,CSASSIAEPNLDEQFF
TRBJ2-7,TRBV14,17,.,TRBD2,TGTGCCAGCAGCCGAGTAAGGAGCGGGATATACCCCTACGAGCAGTACTTC,CASSRVRSGIYPYEQYF
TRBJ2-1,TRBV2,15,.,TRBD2,TGTGCCAGCAGTGACTCGCGGGGGGGTCTCAATGAGCAGTTCTTC,CASSDSRGGLNEQFF
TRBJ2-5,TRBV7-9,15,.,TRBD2,TGTGCCAGCAGCGCTAGCGGGAGGGCCGGTGAGACCCAGTACTTC,CASSASGRAGETQYF
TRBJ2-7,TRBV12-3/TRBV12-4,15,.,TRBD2,TGTGCCAGCAGTCTAAGTGGGGGGGTTTCCTACGAGCAGTACTTC,CASSLSGGVSYEQYF
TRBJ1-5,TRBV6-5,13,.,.,TGTGCCAGCAGTTACGACTCAACTCAGCCCCAGCATTTT,CASSYDSTQPQHF
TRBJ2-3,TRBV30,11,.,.,TGTGCAAACAGGGGCACAGATACGCAGTATTTT,CANRGTDTQYF
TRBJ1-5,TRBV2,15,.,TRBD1,TGTGCCAGCAGTGAAGACAGGGGAGGTAATCAGCCCCAGCATTTT,CASSEDRGGNQPQHF
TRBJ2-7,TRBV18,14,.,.,TGTGCCAGCTCACCACTGACTGGGGCCTACGAGCAGTACTTC,CASSPLTGAYEQYF
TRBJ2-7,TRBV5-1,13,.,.,TGCGCCAGCAGCTTTCCCAACAGGGACGAGCAGTACTTC,CASSFPNRDEQYF
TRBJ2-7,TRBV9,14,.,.,TGTGCCAGCAGCGTCCGGGAGAGCTCCTACGAGCAGTACTTC,CASSVRESSYEQYF
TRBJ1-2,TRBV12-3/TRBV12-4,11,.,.,TGTGCCAGCGGAGGTCCCTATGGCTACACCTTC,CASGGPYGYTF
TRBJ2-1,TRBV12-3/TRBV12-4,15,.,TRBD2,TGTGCCAGCAGTTTACTGGCGGGAGGGCGCAATGAGCAGTTCTTC,CASSLLAGGRNEQFF
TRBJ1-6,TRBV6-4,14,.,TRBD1,TGTGCCAGCAGTGGAGGGGGCGGCAATTCACCCCTCCACTTT,CASSGGGGNSPLHF
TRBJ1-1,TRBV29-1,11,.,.,TGCAGCGTTCGGCAGGGACCTGAAGCTTTCTTT,CSVRQGPEAFF
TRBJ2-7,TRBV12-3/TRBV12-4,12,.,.,TGTGCCAGCAGTTTACTAGGGCGCGAGCAGTACTTC,CASSLLGREQYF
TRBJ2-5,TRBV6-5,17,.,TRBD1,TGTGCCAGCAGTTACTATCTCCGAGGGGACAGAATAGAGACCCAGTACTTC,CASSYYLRGDRIETQYF
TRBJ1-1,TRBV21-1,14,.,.,TGTGCCAGCAGCATTAAGCCCCTCGACACTGAAGCTTTCTTT,CASSIKPLDTEAFF
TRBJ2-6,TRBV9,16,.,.,TGTGCCAGCAGCGTTGGAGGGGCCCCTGGGGCCAACGTCCTGACTTTC,CASSVGGAPGANVLTF
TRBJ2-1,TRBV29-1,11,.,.,TGCAGTGCCGGACCCAGCAATGAGCAGTTCTTC,CSAGPSNEQFF
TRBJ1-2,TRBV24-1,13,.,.,TGTGCCACCAGTGATCCACAGGGTTATGGCTACACCTTC,CATSDPQGYGYTF